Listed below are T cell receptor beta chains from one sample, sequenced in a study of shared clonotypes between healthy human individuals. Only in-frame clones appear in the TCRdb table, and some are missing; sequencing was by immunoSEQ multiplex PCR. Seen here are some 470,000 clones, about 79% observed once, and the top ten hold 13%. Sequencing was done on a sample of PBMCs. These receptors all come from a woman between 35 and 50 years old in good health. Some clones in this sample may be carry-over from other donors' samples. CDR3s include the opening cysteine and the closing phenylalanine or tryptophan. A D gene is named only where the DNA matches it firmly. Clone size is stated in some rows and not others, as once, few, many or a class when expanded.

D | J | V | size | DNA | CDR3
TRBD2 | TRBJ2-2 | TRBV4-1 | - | TGCGCCAGCAGCCACCCGGGACTAGCGAATCAGGACACCGGGGAGCTGTTTTTT | CASSHPGLANQDTGELFF
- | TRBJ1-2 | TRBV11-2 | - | TGTGCCAGCAGCTTTAGTCGGGGGGCAGTTAGCTATAGCTACACCTTC | CASSFSRGAVSYSYTF
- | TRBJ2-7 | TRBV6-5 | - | TGTGCCAGCAGCCTCCGGGGGGCAACCTACGAGCAGTACTTC | CASSLRGATYEQYF
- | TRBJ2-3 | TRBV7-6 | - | TGTGCTAGCAGCTTAGGGCTAGAGCGGGGCACAGATACGCAGTATTTT | CASSLGLERGTDTQYF
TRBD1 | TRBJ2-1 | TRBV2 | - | TGTGCCAGCCATACCGGGACAGGGCGGTTCAATGAGCAGTTCTTC | CASHTGTGRFNEQFF
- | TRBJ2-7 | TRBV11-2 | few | TGTGCCAGCAGCCTACAGGGATCCTACGAGCAGTACTTC | CASSLQGSYEQYF
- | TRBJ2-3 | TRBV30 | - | TGTGCCTGGAGTGTACGGCGGGAAAGCACAGATACGCAGTATTTT | CAWSVRRESTDTQYF
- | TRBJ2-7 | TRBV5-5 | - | TGTGCCAGCAGCTTAGCGCGGGCTCCATCCTACGAGCAGTACTTC | CASSLARAPSYEQYF
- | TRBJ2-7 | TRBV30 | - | TGTGCCTGGAGCAATACAGGCCTTCTCTCCTACGAGCAGTACTTC | CAWSNTGLLSYEQYF
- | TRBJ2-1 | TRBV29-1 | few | TGCAGCGTTGTTGCCGGGACTCCCCTGGATGAGCAGTTCTTC | CSVVAGTPLDEQFF
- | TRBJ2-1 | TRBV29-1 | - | TGCAGCGTTGAACAGACCGTGGGCAATGAGCAGTTCTTC | CSVEQTVGNEQFF
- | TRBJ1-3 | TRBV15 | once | TGTGCCACCAGCAGAGATCGGGCTCTCTATGGAAACACCATATATTTT | CATSRDRALYGNTIYF
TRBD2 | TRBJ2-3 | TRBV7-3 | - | TGTGCCAGCAGCTTGGGACTAGCGGGAGGGACAGATACGCAGTATTTT | CASSLGLAGGTDTQYF
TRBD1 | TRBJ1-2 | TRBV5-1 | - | TGCGCCAGCAGCCGCGACGGGGCAGGGGGCAGGGATGGCTACACCTTC | CASSRDGAGGRDGYTF
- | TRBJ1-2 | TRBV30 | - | TGTGCCTGGACCCCCTCTGAGACAGGCTATGGCTACACCTTC | CAWTPSETGYGYTF
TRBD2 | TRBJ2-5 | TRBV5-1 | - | TGCGCCAGCAGCCCGGACGGTGCGGGAGGGGGGGAGACCCAGTACTTC | CASSPDGAGGGETQYF
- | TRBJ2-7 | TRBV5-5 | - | TGTGCCAGCAGCTTGGGGGCCGTTTGGCGCAGAGAACCCTACGAGCAGTACTTC | CASSLGAVWRREPYEQYF
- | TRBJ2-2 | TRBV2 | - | TGTGCCAGCTCGGAAGTCCCTCTGAACACCGGGGAGCTGTTTTTT | CASSEVPLNTGELFF
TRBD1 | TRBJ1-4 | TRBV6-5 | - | TGTGCCAGCAGTTGGACAGGGACTAATGAAAAACTGTTTTTT | CASSWTGTNEKLFF
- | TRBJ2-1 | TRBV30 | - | TGTGCCTGGACCTCTGGGAATGAGCAGTTCTTC | CAWTSGNEQFF
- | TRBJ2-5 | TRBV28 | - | TGTGCCAGCAGTTTATCCACTAGGTACGGGCCCCAGTACTTC | CASSLSTRYGPQYF
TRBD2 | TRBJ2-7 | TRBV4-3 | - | TGCGCCAGCAGCCTAGTTACTAGCGGAACGCCTGAGCAGTACTTC | CASSLVTSGTPEQYF
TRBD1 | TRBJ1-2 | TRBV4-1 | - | TGCGCCAGCAGCCAAGATGTTTCCGCAGGGGGGACGTCCGGCTACACCTTC | CASSQDVSAGGTSGYTF
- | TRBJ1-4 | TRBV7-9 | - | TGTGCCAGCACCTCCTTGGGAGGGAACGAAAAACTGTTTTTT | CASTSLGGNEKLFF
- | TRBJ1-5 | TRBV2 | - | TGTGCCAGCAGTGAAGCACGGGGGGCTCAGCCCCAGCATTTT | CASSEARGAQPQHF
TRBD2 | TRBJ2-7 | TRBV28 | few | TGTGCCAGCAGCATAAACGGGAGGGCCGCTAACGAGCAGTACTTC | CASSINGRAANEQYF
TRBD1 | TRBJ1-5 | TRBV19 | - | TGTGCCAGTAGTGCAAACAGGGGTGGCAATCAGCCCCAGCATTTT | CASSANRGGNQPQHF
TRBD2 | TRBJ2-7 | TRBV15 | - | TGTGCCACCAGCAGAGCAACTAGCGGCTACTACGAGCAGTACTTC | CATSRATSGYYEQYF
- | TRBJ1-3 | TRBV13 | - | TGTGCCAGCAGCTTCAAGAGAGGGGGAAACACCATATATTTT | CASSFKRGGNTIYF
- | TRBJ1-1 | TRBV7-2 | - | TGTGCCAGCAGCTTTTATGATGGGACTGAAGCTTTCTTT | CASSFYDGTEAFF
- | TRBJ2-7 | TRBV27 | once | TGTGCCAGCAGCCTCTATCGCCCTCCGGACCCCTACGAGCAGTACTTC | CASSLYRPPDPYEQYF
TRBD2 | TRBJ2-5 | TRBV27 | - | TGTGCCAGCAGTTTTGCGGGAGAGTATGAGACCCAGTACTTC | CASSFAGEYETQYF
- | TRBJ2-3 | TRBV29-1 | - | TGCAGCGTCGAGGAGCCAGATACGCAGTATTTT | CSVEEPDTQYF
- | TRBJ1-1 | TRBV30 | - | TGTGCCTGGAGTGTTGGTCTTTCGGGGGACACTGAAGCTTTCTTT | CAWSVGLSGDTEAFF
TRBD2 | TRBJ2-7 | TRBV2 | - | TGTGCCAGCAGCCTGGGACTAGAGGTCGAGCAGTACTTC | CASSLGLEVEQYF
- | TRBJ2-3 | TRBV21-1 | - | TGTGCCAGCAAGCCGGTCACAGATACGCAGTATTTT | CASKPVTDTQYF
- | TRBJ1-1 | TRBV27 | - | TGTGCCAGCAGTTTAGATGGGGGAGGCACTGAAGCTTTCTTT | CASSLDGGGTEAFF
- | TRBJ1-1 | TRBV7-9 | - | TGTGCCAGCAGCTATGTTGAGGGCACTGAAGCTTTCTTT | CASSYVEGTEAFF
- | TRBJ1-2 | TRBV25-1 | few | TGTGCCAGCAGTGGATTCTATGGCTACACCTTC | CASSGFYGYTF
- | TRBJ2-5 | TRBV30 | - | TGTGCCTGGAACGGATTCCAAGAGACCCAGTACTTC | CAWNGFQETQYF
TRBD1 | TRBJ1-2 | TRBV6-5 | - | TGTGCCAGCAGCGGGACAGGACTTAACTATGGCTACACCTTC | CASSGTGLNYGYTF
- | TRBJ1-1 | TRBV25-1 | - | TGTGCCAGCAGTGAGGCCCCCAGTGAAGCTTTCTTT | CASSEAPSEAFF